The T cell receptor (beta chain) under discussion was sequenced for a study of early T cells in non-severe SARS-CoV-2 infection. The CDR3 is 13 residues long. Germline assignment: CDR1 DFQATT and CDR2 SNEGSKA (reference sequence). This clonotype came up many times. TCRdb reprocessed the 5' RACE reads with MiXCR, giving one entry per CDR3 protein. Of over 25,000 distinct CDR3 sequences in the sample, about 7% are singletons; the top ten hold less than 5%. The clonotype originates from an adult who was a healthcare worker with PCR-confirmed SARS-CoV-2 infection or an uninfected control (not recorded which). The chain has TRBV20-1 and TRBJ2-7; 11 bases align to TRBD2. Specimen: whole blood. CDR3 region: CGAGGTSGYEQYF. The CDR3 bases are TGCGGAGCCGGTGGGACTAGCGGTTACGAGCAGTACTTC.